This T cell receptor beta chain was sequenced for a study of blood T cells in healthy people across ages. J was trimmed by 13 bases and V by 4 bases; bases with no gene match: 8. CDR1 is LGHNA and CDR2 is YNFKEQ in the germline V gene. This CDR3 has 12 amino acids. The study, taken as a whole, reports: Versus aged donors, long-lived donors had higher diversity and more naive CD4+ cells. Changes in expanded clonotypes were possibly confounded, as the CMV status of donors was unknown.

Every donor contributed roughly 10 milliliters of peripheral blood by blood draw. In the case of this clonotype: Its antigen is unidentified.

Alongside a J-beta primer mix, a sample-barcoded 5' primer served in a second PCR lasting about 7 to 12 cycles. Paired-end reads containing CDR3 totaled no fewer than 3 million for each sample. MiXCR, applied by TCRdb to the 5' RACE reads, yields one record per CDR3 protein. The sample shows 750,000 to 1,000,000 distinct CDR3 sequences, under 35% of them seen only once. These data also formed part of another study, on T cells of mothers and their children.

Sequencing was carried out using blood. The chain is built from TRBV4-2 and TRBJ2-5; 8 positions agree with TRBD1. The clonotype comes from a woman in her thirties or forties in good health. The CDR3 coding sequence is TGTGCCAGCAGCCGGGACAGGTCTACACCGTACTTC. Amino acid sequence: CASSRDRSTPYF.